This is a list of T cell receptor beta chains from one sample in a study of blood T cells in healthy people across ages. MiXCR was run by TCRdb on the 5' RACE reads, yielding one entry per CDR3 protein. The table records fewer than 1,000,000 distinct CDR3 sequences, around 45% of them present only once. The specimen was blood. The receptor source for this set is a man in his 60s in good health. The CDR3 runs from the conserved cysteine through the conserved F or W. A D gene is named only where the DNA matches it firmly. Size tells how often a clone was seen (once, few, many) or the class of an expanded clone, and some rows leave it out.

d_gene: TRBD1
v_gene: TRBV7-9
abundance: .
j_gene: TRBJ2-3
CDR3aa: CASSPGTGGLDTQYF
CDR3nt: TGTGCCAGCAGTCCCGGGACAGGGGGCTTAGATACGCAGTATTTT

d_gene: .
v_gene: TRBV6-5
abundance: .
j_gene: TRBJ2-7
CDR3aa: CASSYTRDTNYEQYF
CDR3nt: TGTGCCAGCAGTTACACTAGGGACACAAACTACGAGCAGTACTTC

d_gene: .
v_gene: TRBV6-5
abundance: .
j_gene: TRBJ2-3
CDR3aa: CASSAMGTQYF
CDR3nt: TGTGCCAGCAGTGCCATGGGTACGCAGTATTTT

d_gene: TRBD2
v_gene: TRBV6-1
abundance: few
j_gene: TRBJ2-5
CDR3aa: CASSDGGTSEETQYF
CDR3nt: TGTGCCAGCAGTGATGGTGGGACTAGCGAAGAGACCCAGTACTTC

d_gene: .
v_gene: TRBV5-1
abundance: .
j_gene: TRBJ1-1
CDR3aa: CASSLGSAMNTEAFF
CDR3nt: TGCGCCAGCAGCTTGGGGTCCGCCATGAACACTGAAGCTTTCTTT

d_gene: TRBD1
v_gene: TRBV27
abundance: .
j_gene: TRBJ2-1
CDR3aa: CASSIDRVYNEQFF
CDR3nt: TGTGCCAGCAGTATTGACAGGGTTTACAATGAGCAGTTCTTC

d_gene: .
v_gene: TRBV4-3
abundance: once
j_gene: TRBJ2-3
CDR3aa: CASSQGGTDQDTQYF
CDR3nt: TGCGCCAGCAGCCAAGGTGGTACAGATCAAGATACGCAGTATTTT

d_gene: .
v_gene: TRBV7-6
abundance: .
j_gene: TRBJ1-6
CDR3aa: CASSSYMGNSPLHF
CDR3nt: TGTGCCAGCAGCTCCTACATGGGGAATTCACCCCTCCACTTT

d_gene: .
v_gene: TRBV6-2/TRBV6-3
abundance: .
j_gene: TRBJ2-1
CDR3aa: CASKGRAAYNEQFF
CDR3nt: TGTGCCAGCAAGGGCAGGGCGGCCTACAATGAGCAGTTCTTC

d_gene: TRBD1
v_gene: TRBV11-2
abundance: few
j_gene: TRBJ1-2
CDR3aa: CASSGQGAGYTF
CDR3nt: TGTGCCAGCAGTGGACAGGGGGCTGGCTACACCTTC

d_gene: .
v_gene: TRBV7-9
abundance: .
j_gene: TRBJ2-7
CDR3aa: CASSLGGSSYYEQYF
CDR3nt: TGTGCCAGCAGCTTAGGAGGGTCCTCTTACTACGAGCAGTACTTC

d_gene: .
v_gene: TRBV28
abundance: few
j_gene: TRBJ1-2
CDR3aa: CASSLVGGAGVDGYTF
CDR3nt: TGTGCCAGCAGTTTAGTCGGGGGCGCAGGCGTGGATGGCTACACCTTC

d_gene: .
v_gene: TRBV14
abundance: few
j_gene: TRBJ1-1
CDR3aa: CASSQGGLGTEAFF
CDR3nt: TGTGCCAGCAGCCAAGGAGGTTTGGGCACTGAAGCTTTCTTT

d_gene: .
v_gene: TRBV11-2
abundance: .
j_gene: TRBJ2-7
CDR3aa: CASSPRDSVGGQYF
CDR3nt: TGTGCCAGCAGCCCCCGGGACTCCGTCGGAGGGCAGTACTTC

d_gene: TRBD2
v_gene: TRBV6-1
abundance: .
j_gene: TRBJ2-5
CDR3aa: CASSEGGFSRYF
CDR3nt: TGTGCCAGCAGTGAGGGGGGGTTCTCAAGGTACTTC

d_gene: .
v_gene: TRBV20-1
abundance: .
j_gene: TRBJ2-5
CDR3aa: CSAARQETQYF
CDR3nt: TGCAGTGCTGCCCGGCAAGAGACCCAGTACTTC

d_gene: TRBD1
v_gene: TRBV6-5
abundance: .
j_gene: TRBJ2-5
CDR3aa: CASSHRTGRQETQYF
CDR3nt: TGTGCCAGCAGCCACAGGACAGGGAGGCAAGAGACCCAGTACTTC

d_gene: .
v_gene: TRBV27
abundance: many
j_gene: TRBJ1-2
CDR3aa: CASSTFRENGYTF
CDR3nt: TGTGCCAGCAGCACCTTCAGGGAGAATGGCTACACCTTC

d_gene: .
v_gene: TRBV24-1
abundance: few
j_gene: TRBJ2-5
CDR3aa: CATSETEKETQYF
CDR3nt: TGTGCCACCAGTGAGACAGAAAAAGAGACCCAGTACTTC

d_gene: .
v_gene: TRBV3-1
abundance: .
j_gene: TRBJ2-1
CDR3aa: CASSQESGQAYNEQFF
CDR3nt: TGTGCCAGCAGCCAAGAATCCGGCCAAGCCTACAATGAGCAGTTCTTC